This is a list of T cell receptor beta chains from one sample in a study of T cells in Graves' hyperthyroidism and ophthalmopathy. TCRdb recomputed calls from the multiplex PCR reads with MiXCR, one row per CDR3 protein. Of under 400,000 distinct CDR3 sequences listed, 18% are singletons. The sample comprised blood. Source of these receptors: a woman aged 45-59 years with Graves' hyperthyroidism. Each CDR3 is given with its conserved first and last residue. A D gene is named only where the DNA matches it firmly. Clone size is not always given. Where it is, it says once, few, many or a class for expanded clones.

v_gene	abundance	d_gene	j_gene	CDR3aa
TRBV5-1	few	TRBD1	TRBJ2-1	CASAQGRGAHNEQFF
TRBV20-1	-	TRBD2	TRBJ2-5	CRVRGGGEETQYF
TRBV4-1	-	TRBD2	TRBJ2-5	CASSQEERGVETQYF
TRBV10-3	many	-	TRBJ2-7	CAISDGGPYEQYF
TRBV11-1	many	-	TRBJ1-1	CASSTRDGYTEAFF
TRBV19	few	-	TRBJ2-6	CASSNGRNSGANVLTF
TRBV3-1	many	TRBD2	TRBJ2-3	CASSQMTSHPPDTQYF
TRBV3-1	few	TRBD2	TRBJ2-3	CASSPARTRDTDTQYF
TRBV5-4	-	TRBD1	TRBJ2-1	CASSPADRGGDEQFF
TRBV7-8	-	-	TRBJ1-2	CASSLGQGGYGYTF
TRBV5-6	few	TRBD1	TRBJ1-1	CASSVLDRGAFF
TRBV14	many	-	TRBJ1-1	CASSLYGDDTEAFF
TRBV10-3	many	-	TRBJ2-7	CATRRDSYEQYF
TRBV28	few	TRBD1	TRBJ1-2	CASSLGGTDYGYTF
TRBV5-1	many	TRBD2	TRBJ2-1	CASSQTSGGINEQFF
TRBV12-3/TRBV12-4	many	TRBD1	TRBJ1-1	CASSSRGPAFF
TRBV27	many	TRBD1	TRBJ2-1	CASSRDRHHNEQFF
TRBV10-1	few	TRBD2	TRBJ2-2	CASSLPTQLAGATNTGELFF
TRBV4-1	-	TRBD1	TRBJ1-5	CASSQADLTGHQPQHF
TRBV27	few	TRBD2	TRBJ2-6	CASSSGAGGPAGANVLTF
TRBV6-1	-	TRBD2	TRBJ2-1	CASSDPAGGSYNEQFF
TRBV24-1	-	TRBD2	TRBJ2-3	CATSASLAGDPDTQYF
TRBV7-9	-	TRBD1	TRBJ1-2	CASSFSQGAHGYTF
TRBV11-2	many	-	TRBJ2-1	CASSLVGTYSYNEQFF
TRBV19	-	-	TRBJ1-5	CASRRGESNQPQHF
TRBV3-1	many	TRBD2	TRBJ2-7	CASSQVSGRGYEQYF
TRBV6-1	many	TRBD1	TRBJ2-1	CASSETTGNEQFF
TRBV11-2	-	-	TRBJ1-2	CASSLDPRGLYYGYTF
TRBV20-1	many	TRBD1	TRBJ1-1	CSVPGGQASEAFF
TRBV27	many	-	TRBJ2-3	CASRWASGTDTQYF
TRBV3-1	-	TRBD2	TRBJ2-5	CASSQDLAGDQETQYF
TRBV6-1	few	-	TRBJ2-4	CASSPGLGVAKNIQYF
TRBV6-1	few	TRBD1	TRBJ1-4	CATFRQGEWATNEKLFF
TRBV28	few	TRBD1	TRBJ1-5	CASSSQDRGQPQHF
TRBV13	many	TRBD1	TRBJ2-3	CASSLAGQGFTDTQYF
TRBV14	-	-	TRBJ1-6	CASSQTPGGYDNSPLHF
TRBV7-8	many	-	TRBJ2-3	CASSTQVTDTQYF
TRBV20-1	many	-	TRBJ2-2	CSASGQARGVGEELFF
TRBV13	few	-	TRBJ2-7	CASSPGRPDREQYF
TRBV30	few	-	TRBJ2-5	CAWSDRPGTQYF
TRBV6-2/TRBV6-3	-	-	TRBJ1-2	CASTRQTGNYGYTF
TRBV28	many	TRBD1	TRBJ2-5	CASSIPTGDHRETQYF
TRBV7-3	-	TRBD1	TRBJ1-5	CASSPGTGSNQPQHF
TRBV5-8	-	TRBD1	TRBJ1-1	CASSHTKTGDLEAFF
TRBV4-3	few	TRBD1	TRBJ2-1	CASSKGTGTSSEQFF
TRBV11-2	many	TRBD1	TRBJ1-6	CASTLGQAYNSPLHF
TRBV9	many	-	TRBJ1-1	CASSVEVNTEAFF
TRBV6-1	few	TRBD1	TRBJ2-2	CASSYTRDRDTGELFF
TRBV28	-	-	TRBJ2-7	CASRRQVTSYEQYF
TRBV11-3	many	-	TRBJ2-3	CASSADFTDTQYF
TRBV9	-	-	TRBJ1-2	CASSVGQQDGYTF
TRBV28	-	TRBD2	TRBJ2-1	CASRAPGLAGGRQFF